The rows below give T cell receptor beta chains drawn from one sample of a study of blood T cell repertoires in COVID-19. Only in-frame clones appear in the TCRdb table, and some are missing; sequencing was by immunoSEQ multiplex PCR. In the table there are 250,000 to 300,000 clones, about nine tenths of which are singletons. The sequencing sample was made of peripheral blood. The receptors were gathered from a woman aged 55-69 years with acute or convalescent COVID-19. Each CDR3 is given with its conserved first and last residue. A D gene is named only where the DNA matches it firmly. Expanded clones get a size class; other rows say once, few or many, or leave the size out.

D: NA
V: TRBV18
size: NA
length: 13
J: TRBJ2-5
CDR3: CASSPQYQETQYF
DNA: TGTGCCAGCTCACCCCAGTACCAAGAGACCCAGTACTTC

D: TRBD2
V: TRBV14
size: NA
length: 17
J: TRBJ2-1
CDR3: CASSHTSGKDLINEQFF
DNA: TGTGCCAGCAGCCATACTAGCGGGAAGGACCTTATCAATGAGCAGTTCTTC

D: TRBD1
V: TRBV9
size: once
length: 17
J: TRBJ2-2
CDR3: CASSVRLDRGYPGELFF
DNA: TGTGCCAGCAGCGTCCGTCTAGACAGGGGGTATCCCGGGGAGCTGTTTTTT

D: NA
V: TRBV27
size: NA
length: 13
J: TRBJ1-5
CDR3: CASSSGAGQPQHF
DNA: TGTGCCAGCAGTTCAGGGGCTGGTCAGCCCCAGCATTTT

D: NA
V: TRBV19
size: NA
length: 13
J: TRBJ1-1
CDR3: CASNPGAHTEAFF
DNA: TGTGCCAGTAACCCTGGGGCCCACACTGAAGCTTTCTTT

D: TRBD1
V: TRBV5-1
size: NA
length: 15
J: TRBJ1-2
CDR3: CASSEPLRGRGGYTF
DNA: TGCGCCAGCAGCGAACCGTTAAGGGGGCGAGGCGGCTACACCTTC

D: NA
V: TRBV2
size: NA
length: 14
J: TRBJ1-6
CDR3: CASSRDSLDSPLHF
DNA: TGTGCCAGCAGCCGGGACTCCCTTGATTCACCCCTCCACTTT

D: TRBD1
V: TRBV29-1
size: NA
length: 13
J: TRBJ1-4
CDR3: CSAVDRGGEKLFF
DNA: TGCAGCGCTGTGGACAGGGGTGGTGAAAAACTGTTTTTT

D: TRBD2
V: TRBV29-1
size: NA
length: 18
J: TRBJ2-4
CDR3: CSVGGVASGGLAKNIQYF
DNA: TGCAGCGTTGGAGGGGTGGCTAGCGGGGGCCTAGCCAAAAACATTCAGTACTTC

D: TRBD2
V: TRBV3-1/TRBV3-2
size: NA
length: 16
J: TRBJ2-5
CDR3: CASSQEGLAGEETQYF
DNA: TGTGCCAGCAGCCAAGAAGGGCTAGCGGGAGAAGAGACCCAGTACTTC

D: NA
V: TRBV28
size: NA
length: 16
J: TRBJ1-2
CDR3: CASSLPGRIPSGGYTF
DNA: TGTGCCAGCAGTTTACCTGGGAGGATACCCTCGGGTGGCTACACCTTC

D: TRBD1
V: TRBV5-1
size: NA
length: 14
J: TRBJ2-7
CDR3: CASSPTGVAYEQYF
DNA: TGCGCCAGCAGTCCGACAGGGGTCGCCTACGAGCAGTACTTC

D: TRBD2
V: TRBV7-3
size: NA
length: 14
J: TRBJ2-1
CDR3: CASSSPGGRNEQFF
DNA: TGTGCCAGCAGCTCCCCGGGGGGGAGGAATGAGCAGTTCTTC

D: NA
V: TRBV27
size: NA
length: 15
J: TRBJ2-5
CDR3: CASSLRTPYDETQYF
DNA: TGTGCCAGCAGTTTAAGGACACCCTATGATGAGACCCAGTACTTC

D: NA
V: TRBV6-5
size: NA
length: 15
J: TRBJ1-5
CDR3: CASSSTGAPDQPQHF
DNA: TGTGCCAGCAGTTCGACGGGAGCCCCTGATCAGCCCCAGCATTTT

D: TRBD1
V: TRBV12-3/TRBV12-4
size: NA
length: 13
J: TRBJ1-1
CDR3: CASSLGGTDEAFF
DNA: TGTGCCAGCAGTTTAGGAGGGACAGACGAAGCTTTCTTT

D: NA
V: TRBV4-3
size: NA
length: 12
J: TRBJ1-1
CDR3: CASSQSGHEAFF
DNA: TGCGCCAGCAGCCAATCGGGACACGAAGCTTTCTTT

D: NA
V: TRBV2
size: NA
length: 11
J: TRBJ2-7
CDR3: CASSAAYEQYF
DNA: TGTGCCAGCAGTGCCGCGTACGAGCAGTACTTC

D: NA
V: TRBV11-2
size: NA
length: 16
J: TRBJ1-5
CDR3: CASSLGYGGYNQPQHF
DNA: TGTGCCAGCAGCTTAGGTTATGGGGGGTATAATCAGCCCCAGCATTTT

D: NA
V: TRBV3-1/TRBV3-2
size: NA
length: 14
J: TRBJ2-7
CDR3: CASSPDGGVYEQYF
DNA: TGTGCCAGCAGCCCTGACGGAGGGGTCTACGAGCAGTACTTC

D: TRBD1
V: TRBV9
size: NA
length: 15
J: TRBJ2-2
CDR3: CASSVGQGATGELFF
DNA: TGTGCCAGCAGCGTAGGACAGGGGGCGACCGGGGAGCTGTTTTTT

D: NA
V: TRBV7-3
size: NA
length: 14
J: TRBJ2-1
CDR3: CASSLGGTAREQFF
DNA: TGTGCCAGCAGCTTAGGCGGGACCGCGCGGGAGCAGTTCTTC

D: TRBD2
V: TRBV28
size: NA
length: 17
J: TRBJ2-7
CDR3: CASSPMGLVAGAYEQYF
DNA: TGTGCCAGCAGTCCCATGGGGTTGGTAGCGGGGGCCTACGAGCAGTACTTC

D: TRBD1
V: TRBV7-9
size: NA
length: 14
J: TRBJ1-4
CDR3: CASSSGTVNEKLFF
DNA: TGTGCCAGCAGCTCCGGGACAGTGAATGAAAAACTGTTTTTT

D: NA
V: TRBV19
size: once
length: 15
J: TRBJ2-1
CDR3: CASSITGKSGDEQFF
DNA: TGTGCCAGTAGTATTACCGGGAAATCCGGCGATGAGCAGTTCTTC

D: NA
V: TRBV6-5
size: NA
length: 15
J: TRBJ2-7
CDR3: CASSYSLTEVYEQYF
DNA: TGTGCCAGCAGTTACTCACTAACTGAGGTCTACGAGCAGTACTTC

D: TRBD2
V: TRBV19
size: NA
length: 17
J: TRBJ2-3
CDR3: CASSRTSGTRSTDTQYF
DNA: TGTGCCAGTAGTAGGACTAGCGGGACTCGAAGCACAGATACGCAGTATTTT

D: NA
V: TRBV5-1
size: NA
length: 15
J: TRBJ1-1
CDR3: CASSSGPSAGTEAFF
DNA: TGCGCCAGCAGCTCCGGCCCCTCGGCCGGGACTGAAGCTTTCTTT

D: TRBD1
V: TRBV28
size: NA
length: 13
J: TRBJ1-3
CDR3: CASRGQGGNTIYF
DNA: TGTGCCAGCAGGGGACAGGGGGGCAACACCATATATTTT

D: TRBD1
V: TRBV4-2
size: NA
length: 19
J: TRBJ1-4
CDR3: CASSQAYGTGSPSNEKLFF
DNA: TGTGCCAGCAGCCAGGCCTACGGGACAGGGAGCCCAAGTAATGAAAAACTGTTTTTT

D: NA
V: TRBV6-5
size: NA
length: 16
J: TRBJ2-1
CDR3: CASSYSTGGTYNEQFF
DNA: TGTGCCAGCAGTTACTCGACAGGCGGAACCTACAATGAGCAGTTCTTC

D: NA
V: TRBV14
size: NA
length: 15
J: TRBJ2-3
CDR3: CASSQDLVGPDTQYF
DNA: TGTGCCAGCAGCCAAGACCTCGTGGGGCCAGATACGCAGTATTTT

D: TRBD1
V: TRBV5-6
size: NA
length: 13
J: TRBJ1-1
CDR3: CASSPDRDTEAFF
DNA: TGTGCCAGCAGCCCGGACAGGGACACTGAAGCTTTCTTT

D: NA
V: TRBV19
size: few
length: 13
J: TRBJ1-2
CDR3: CASSMSQGYGYTF
DNA: TGTGCCAGTAGTATGTCGCAGGGCTATGGCTACACCTTC

D: TRBD2
V: TRBV2
size: NA
length: 17
J: TRBJ2-3
CDR3: CASTPSGGLPYTDTQYF
DNA: TGTGCCAGCACCCCAAGCGGGGGGTTACCTTACACAGATACGCAGTATTTT

D: NA
V: TRBV20-1
size: NA
length: 11
J: TRBJ2-7
CDR3: CSAANLRGQYF
DNA: TGCAGTGCTGCGAACTTACGGGGGCAGTACTTC

D: TRBD1
V: TRBV7-9
size: NA
length: 13
J: TRBJ1-1
CDR3: CASRRTGRAEAFF
DNA: TGTGCCAGCAGGCGGACAGGGAGGGCTGAAGCTTTCTTT

D: NA
V: TRBV5-1
size: once
length: 18
J: TRBJ1-2
CDR3: CASRLNWPGLWQRYGYTF
DNA: TGCGCCAGCCGACTGAACTGGCCAGGGTTGTGGCAGCGCTATGGCTACACCTTC

D: TRBD2
V: TRBV9
size: NA
length: 16
J: TRBJ2-3
CDR3: CASSVEGLAGADTQYF
DNA: TGTGCCAGCAGCGTAGAGGGACTAGCGGGCGCAGATACGCAGTATTTT

D: NA
V: TRBV28
size: few
length: 16
J: TRBJ2-7
CDR3: CASSLGLGLASDEQYF
DNA: TGTGCCAGCAGTTTAGGGTTAGGGCTAGCCTCCGACGAGCAGTACTTC

D: TRBD1
V: TRBV6-5
size: NA
length: 13
J: TRBJ2-7
CDR3: CATTGASSYEQYF
DNA: TGTGCCACCACAGGGGCCAGCTCCTACGAGCAGTACTTC

D: TRBD2
V: TRBV7-8
size: NA
length: 16
J: TRBJ2-1
CDR3: CASSLGAGGYYNEQFF
DNA: TGTGCCAGCAGCTTAGGAGCGGGGGGGTATTACAATGAGCAGTTCTTC

D: NA
V: TRBV7-6
size: NA
length: 18
J: TRBJ1-1
CDR3: CASSLVGRGARGSAEAFF
DNA: TGTGCCAGCAGCTTAGTTGGTCGGGGGGCGAGGGGAAGCGCTGAAGCTTTCTTT

D: TRBD1
V: TRBV7-9
size: NA
length: 16
J: TRBJ1-4
CDR3: CASSLGQGVPNEKLFF
DNA: TGTGCCAGCAGCTTAGGACAGGGGGTCCCTAATGAAAAACTGTTTTTT

D: TRBD1
V: TRBV27
size: NA
length: 16
J: TRBJ1-2
CDR3: CASSFLGSDRGLGYTF
DNA: TGTGCCAGCAGTTTTTTAGGGTCGGACAGGGGTTTAGGCTACACCTTC

D: NA
V: TRBV2
size: NA
length: 12
J: TRBJ2-5
CDR3: CASSPNGETQYF
DNA: TGTGCCAGCAGCCCAAACGGGGAGACCCAGTACTTC

D: TRBD2
V: TRBV30
size: once
length: 15
J: TRBJ2-1
CDR3: CAWSSGTSSYNEQFF
DNA: TGTGCCTGGAGTTCCGGGACTAGCTCCTACAATGAGCAGTTCTTC

D: TRBD1
V: TRBV11-2
size: few
length: 15
J: TRBJ1-4
CDR3: CASSLVQGAGEKLFF
DNA: TGTGCCAGCAGCTTAGTGCAGGGGGCTGGTGAAAAACTGTTTTTT

D: NA
V: TRBV10-3
size: NA
length: 12
J: TRBJ2-2
CDR3: CAISESSGELFF
DNA: TGTGCCATCAGTGAGTCCTCCGGGGAGCTGTTTTTT

D: TRBD1
V: TRBV7-3
size: NA
length: 16
J: TRBJ1-1
CDR3: CASSLTDRGRNTEAFF
DNA: TGTGCCAGCAGCTTAACGGACAGGGGGCGAAACACTGAAGCTTTCTTT

D: NA
V: TRBV28
size: NA
length: 17
J: TRBJ2-4
CDR3: CASSLIGGSLAKNIQYF
DNA: TGTGCCAGCAGTTTAATCGGGGGTTCTTTAGCCAAAAACATTCAGTACTTC

D: TRBD1
V: TRBV4-3
size: NA
length: 17
J: TRBJ1-4
CDR3: CASSQERQGAVNEKLFF
DNA: TGCGCCAGCAGCCAAGAGAGACAGGGGGCAGTTAATGAAAAACTGTTTTTT

D: NA
V: TRBV6-5
size: NA
length: 16
J: TRBJ1-4
CDR3: CASSFNSIVQYEKLFF
DNA: TGTGCCAGCAGTTTCAATTCTATCGTACAGTATGAAAAACTGTTTTTT

D: NA
V: TRBV7-6
size: NA
length: 15
J: TRBJ1-2
CDR3: CASSPGPGQIYGYTF
DNA: TGTGCCAGCAGCCCGGGCCCCGGACAGATCTATGGCTACACCTTC

D: NA
V: TRBV27
size: NA
length: 16
J: TRBJ2-3
CDR3: CSPTQASQASTDTQYF
DNA: TGTTCCCCCACACAGGCCTCACAAGCTAGCACAGATACGCAGTATTTT

D: NA
V: TRBV6-5
size: NA
length: 15
J: TRBJ1-2
CDR3: CASSLRSDYNYGYTF
DNA: TGTGCCAGCAGTCTTCGGAGTGATTATAACTATGGCTACACCTTC

D: NA
V: TRBV28
size: NA
length: 17
J: TRBJ1-1
CDR3: CASSPGGRLSLRTEAFF
DNA: TGTGCCAGCAGTCCCGGGGGTAGGTTAAGTTTGCGGACTGAAGCTTTCTTT